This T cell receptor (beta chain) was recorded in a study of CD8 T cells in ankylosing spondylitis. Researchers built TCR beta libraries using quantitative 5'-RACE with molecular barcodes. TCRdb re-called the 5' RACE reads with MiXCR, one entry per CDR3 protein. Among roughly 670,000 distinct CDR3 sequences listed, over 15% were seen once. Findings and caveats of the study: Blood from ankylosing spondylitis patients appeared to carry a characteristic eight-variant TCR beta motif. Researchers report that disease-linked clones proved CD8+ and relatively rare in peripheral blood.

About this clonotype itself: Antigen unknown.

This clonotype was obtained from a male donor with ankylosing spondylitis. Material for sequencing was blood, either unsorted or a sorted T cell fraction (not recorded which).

CDR3 in amino acids: CSARMSTGSYEQYF. CDR3 nucleotide sequence: TGCAGTGCTAGAATGTCGACGGGCTCCTACGAGCAGTACTTC. The chain carries TRBV20-1 and TRBJ2-7; the D is unclear. The CDR3 extends over 14 amino acids. The germline V and J ends were trimmed by 2 bases and 0 bases, with 11 bases remaining between them. Germline V gene lookup returns CDR1 DFQATT and CDR2 SNEGSKA (reference sequence).